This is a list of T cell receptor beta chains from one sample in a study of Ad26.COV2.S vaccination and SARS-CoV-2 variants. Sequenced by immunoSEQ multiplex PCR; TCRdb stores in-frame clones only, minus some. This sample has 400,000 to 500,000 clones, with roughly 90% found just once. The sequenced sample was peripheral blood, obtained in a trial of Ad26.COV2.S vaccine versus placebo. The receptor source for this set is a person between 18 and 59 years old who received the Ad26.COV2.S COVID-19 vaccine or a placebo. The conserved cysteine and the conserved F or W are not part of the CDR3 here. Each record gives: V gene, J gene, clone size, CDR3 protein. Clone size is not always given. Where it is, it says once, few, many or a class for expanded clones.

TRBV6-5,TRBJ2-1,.,ASSYWQGFGNNEQF
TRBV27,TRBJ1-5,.,ASSFGRNQPQH
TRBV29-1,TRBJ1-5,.,SAGGGNQPQH
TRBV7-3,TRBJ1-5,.,ASSAGGNQPQH
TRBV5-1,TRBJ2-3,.,ASSLARTGVSTDTQY
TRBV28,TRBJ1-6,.,ASSGFVRVNSPLH
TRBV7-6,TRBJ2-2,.,ASSLWASGGPNTGELF
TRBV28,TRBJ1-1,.,ASSFRQLNTEAF
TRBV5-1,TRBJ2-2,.,ASSPGGDPGTGELF
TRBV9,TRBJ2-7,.,ASSTGQGVGYEQY
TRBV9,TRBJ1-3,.,ASSVVGLSGNTIY
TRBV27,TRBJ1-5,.,ASSLGTGRSNQPQH
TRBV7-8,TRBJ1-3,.,ASSPDRTIGGNTIY
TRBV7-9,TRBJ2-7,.,ASSLALGTLSYEQY
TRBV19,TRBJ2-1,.,ASSLAGGSYNEQF
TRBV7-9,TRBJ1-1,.,ASSLDILRVDEAF
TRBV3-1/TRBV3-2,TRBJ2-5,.,ASSQGLWTQY
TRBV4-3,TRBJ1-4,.,ASSLDSNREKLF
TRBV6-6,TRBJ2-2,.,ASSPTRGQTNTGELF
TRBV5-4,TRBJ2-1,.,ASSPPNDRGNNEQF
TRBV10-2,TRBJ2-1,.,AIVAFSSYNEQF
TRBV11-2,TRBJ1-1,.,ASSLGGQNTEAF
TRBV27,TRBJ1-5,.,ASTLFTGGGQPQH
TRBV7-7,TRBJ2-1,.,ASSARLAGDSSEQF
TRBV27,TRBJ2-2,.,ASSLSPTSGGAGAGELF
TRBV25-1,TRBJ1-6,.,ASRKTGGGNSPLH
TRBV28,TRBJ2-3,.,ASSSPSGGAGTQY
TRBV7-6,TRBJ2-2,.,ASSSSGGLTGELF
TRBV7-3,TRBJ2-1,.,ASSSTRGGSYNEQF
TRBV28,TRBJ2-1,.,ASSLTLAGAYNEQF
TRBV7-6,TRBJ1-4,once,ASSSLGGTGLLEKLF
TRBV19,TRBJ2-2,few,ASSTLQGTGELF
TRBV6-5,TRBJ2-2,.,ASTRSLGTGELF